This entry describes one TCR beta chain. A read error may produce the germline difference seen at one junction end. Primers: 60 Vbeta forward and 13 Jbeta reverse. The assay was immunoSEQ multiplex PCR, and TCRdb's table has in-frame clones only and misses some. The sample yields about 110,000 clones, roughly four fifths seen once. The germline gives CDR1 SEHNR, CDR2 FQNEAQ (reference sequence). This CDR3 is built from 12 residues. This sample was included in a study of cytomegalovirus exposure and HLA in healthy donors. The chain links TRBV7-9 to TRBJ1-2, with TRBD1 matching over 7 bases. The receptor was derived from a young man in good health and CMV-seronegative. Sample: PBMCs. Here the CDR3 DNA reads TGTTCCAGCAGCTTAGGGACAGATGGCTACACCTTC. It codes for CSSSLGTDGYTF.